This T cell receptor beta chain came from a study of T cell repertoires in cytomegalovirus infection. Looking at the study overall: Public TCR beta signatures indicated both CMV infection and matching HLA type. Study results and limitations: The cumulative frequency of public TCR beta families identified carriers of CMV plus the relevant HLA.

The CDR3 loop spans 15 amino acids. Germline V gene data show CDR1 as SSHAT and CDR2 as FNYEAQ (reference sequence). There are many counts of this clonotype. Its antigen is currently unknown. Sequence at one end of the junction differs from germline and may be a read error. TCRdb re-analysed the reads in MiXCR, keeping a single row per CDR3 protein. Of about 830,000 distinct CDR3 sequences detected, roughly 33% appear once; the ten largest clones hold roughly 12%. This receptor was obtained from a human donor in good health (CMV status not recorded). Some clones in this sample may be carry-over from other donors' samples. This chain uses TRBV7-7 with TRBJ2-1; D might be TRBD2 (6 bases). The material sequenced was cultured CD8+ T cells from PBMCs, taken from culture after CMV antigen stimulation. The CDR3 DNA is TGTGCTAGCAGCTTAAGTTTGCGGGGCCATAATGAGCAGTTCTTC. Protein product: CASSLSLRGHNEQFF.